This T cell receptor beta chain was captured by sequencing in a study of radiotherapy plus CTLA-4 blockade in lung cancer. As to this clone: Its antigen is unknown.

The assay was immunoSEQ multiplex PCR, and TCRdb's table has in-frame clones only and misses some. The sample has roughly 80,000 clones, around 79% seen once. Study findings and constraints: Response was reportedly best predicted by early blood T cell clone dynamics, with interferon-beta. Some TCR clones had been derived from tumors. These clones expanded in peripheral blood after radiotherapy plus ipilimumab.

The sample here was peripheral blood, taken from a patient treated with radiotherapy plus ipilimumab. This sequence was found in a human donor with non-small cell lung cancer who had a partial response to radiotherapy plus ipilimumab. Some clones in this sample may be carry-over from other donors' samples.

Here the CDR3 reads CASSPGQGRFF. The CDR3 DNA is TGCGCCAGCAGCCCGGGACAGGGAAGGTTCTTC. This sequence joins TRBV5-1 and TRBJ2-1, with TRBD1 identical over 9 bases. After removal of 4 bases from V and 15 bases from J, the junction contained 5 bases not matched to a gene. Per the germline V gene, CDR1 is SGHRS and CDR2 is YFSETQ. There are 11 residues in the CDR3.